One sample yielded the 16 T cell receptor beta chains listed below, sequenced in a study of T cell responses to AZD1222 COVID-19 vaccine. Profiling relied on immunoSEQ multiplex PCR, and the TCRdb table lists in-frame clones only, not all of them. The sample holds 110,000 to 150,000 clones; 92% are singletons and the top ten take roughly 3.1%. The sequenced sample was peripheral blood, obtained on day 0 of AZD1222 vaccination. These receptors all come from an adult in good health.

This clone was detected a few times. The chain links TRBV9 to TRBJ1-5; weak D call: TRBD1 (6 bases). The germline V and J ends were trimmed by 4 bases and 3 bases, with 17 bases remaining between them. CDR3 length: 16 residues. The germline V gene encodes CDR1 SGDLS and CDR2 YYNGEE. The CDR3: CASSQGGELNNQPQHF. Here the CDR3 DNA reads TGTGCCAGCAGCCAAGGGGGGGAACTCAACAATCAGCCCCAGCATTTT.

The chain uses TRBV7-9 and TRBJ2-7; D uncertain. Deletions cut 3 bases from V and 1 base from J, with 10 bases between. CDR3 size: 14 residues. The germline V gene has CDR1 SEHNR and CDR2 FQNEAQ (reference sequence). This CDR3 is CASSLDEYSYEQYF. CDR3 nucleotide sequence: TGTGCCAGCAGCTTGGACGAATATTCCTACGAGCAGTACTTC.

The sample holds a few counts of this clone. The chain is built from TRBV5-1 and TRBJ2-2, with D tentatively TRBD1 or TRBD2 (6 bases each). The CDR3 covers 17 residues. Germline V gene lookup returns CDR1 SGHRS and CDR2 YFSETQ. V gave up 2 bases and J gave up 4 bases, with 18 bases separating them. CDR3 in amino acids: CASSFSYGRGGTGELFF. The CDR3 DNA reads as TGCGCCAGCAGCTTTTCCTACGGGAGAGGGGGCACCGGGGAGCTGTTTTTT.

This clone has only a few counts. The chain uses TRBV11-3 and TRBJ1-5; D remains unclear. This CDR3 region has 16 residues. Trimming shortened V by 1 base and J by 8 bases, and 18 bases separated the two germline ends. Germline V gene data show CDR1 as SGHNT and CDR2 as YENEEA. The CDR3 region is CASSLGRDLRWKPQHF. The CDR3 bases are TGTGCCAGCAGCTTAGGTAGGGATCTCCGTTGGAAGCCCCAGCATTTT.

V gene TRBV11-2 combines with J gene TRBJ2-3, with D perhaps matching TRBD2 (5 bases). The V end was cut by 1 base, the J end by 0 bases, with 8 bases between. This CDR3 has 15 amino acids. Per the germline V gene, CDR1 is SGHAT and CDR2 is FQNNGV. The CDR3 reads CASSLAGRSTDTQYF. The CDR3 region has the DNA TGTGCCAGCAGCTTAGCGGGAAGGAGCACAGATACGCAGTATTTT. Full variable domain (remainder filled in from reference TRBV11-2 and TRBJ2-3): EAGVAQSPRYKIIEKRQSVAFWCNPISGHATLYWYQQILGQGPKLLIQFQNNGVVDDSQLPKDRFSAERLKGVDSTLKIQPAKLEDSAVYLCASSLAGRSTDTQYFGPGTRLTVL.

The chain recombines TRBV27 with TRBJ2-7; 11 nucleotides line up with TRBD1. Germline CDR1 is MNHEY and CDR2 is SMNVEV (reference sequence). V lost 7 bases and J lost 6; bases outside the gene matches: 11. The length of the CDR3 is 15 residues. The CDR3 coding sequence is TGTGCCAGCATCCTAGACGGGACAGGGGGGTTCGAGCAGTACTTC. This codes for CASILDGTGGFEQYF.

This chain uses TRBV7-9 with TRBJ2-2; perhaps TRBD2 as D (6 bases). The germline CDR1 and CDR2 sequences are SEHNR and FQNEAQ (reference sequence). This CDR3 has 13 residues. V lost 3 bases, J lost 6 bases, and 8 bases lay in between. The CDR3 reads CASSFPSAGELFF. Here the CDR3 DNA reads TGTGCCAGCAGCTTCCCTAGCGCCGGGGAGCTGTTTTTT.

This clone was counted once. The chain joins TRBV30 to TRBJ2-1; 9 bases are shared with TRBD2. The V gene's germline CDR1 is GTSNPN and CDR2 SVGIG (reference sequence). The CDR3 sequence is 14 residues long. The junction had 3 bases not matched to a gene; V was cut back by 6 bases and J by 0 bases. In DNA, the CDR3 is TGTGCCTGCCAGACTAGCGGCTCCTACAATGAGCAGTTCTTC. Protein: CACQTSGSYNEQFF.

This clone was found a few times. CDR3 nucleotides: TGTGCCAGCAGCGCATACCTCGGGACAGAACCCTACGAGCAGTACTTC. Translating gives CASSAYLGTEPYEQYF. J is TRBJ2-7 and V is TRBV9; TRBD1 matches 7 bases. After removal of 3 bases from V and 2 bases from J, the junction contained 11 bases not matched to a gene. The CDR3 totals 16 residues. The germline V gene encodes CDR1 SGDLS and CDR2 YYNGEE.

The V and J genes are TRBV12-3 or TRBV12-4 and TRBJ2-1, with no clear D. The germline V and J ends were trimmed by 4 bases and 8 bases, with 9 bases remaining between them. This CDR3 spans 12 amino acids. The CDR3 reads CASSSSRDEQFF. CDR3 DNA sequence: TGTGCCAGCAGTTCTAGTAGGGATGAGCAGTTCTTC.

This chain uses TRBV25-1 with TRBJ1-5; unclear D gene. The CDR3 totals 15 residues. The V and J ends lost 11 bases and 7 bases respectively, with 24 bases between them. Germline V CDR1 and CDR2: MGHDK, SYGVNS. The CDR3 DNA follows: TGTGCCTCTTATCGGTTTGGGTTGGGATCGCAGCCCCAGCATTTT. Protein product: CASYRFGLGSQPQHF.

The V and J genes are TRBV7-9 and TRBJ2-7; unclear D gene. Looked up from germline, CDR1 is SEHNR and CDR2 is FQNEAQ (reference sequence). Trimming removed 2 bases from V and 1 base from J, with 3 bases in between. The CDR3 covers 12 residues. DNA of the CDR3: TGTGCCAGCAGCTTAACTTCCTACGAGCAGTACTTC. This codes for CASSLTSYEQYF. Together with reference TRBV7-9 and TRBJ2-7, the CDR3 gives the full variable domain: DTGVSQNPRHKITKRGQNVTFRCDPISEHNRLYWYRQTLGQGPEFLTYFQNEAQLEKSRLLSDRFSAERPKGSFSTLEIQRTEQGDSAMYLCASSLTSYEQYFGPGTRLTVT.

Note on this clone: An end of the junction differs from the germline gene, which may be a read error. The chain links TRBV5-6 to TRBJ2-5; weak D call: TRBD2 (6 bases). This CDR3 comprises 15 residues. The germline CDR1 and CDR2 sequences are SGHDT and YYEEEE. The CDR3: CASRMIRRDLEIQYF. The CDR3 nucleotides are TGTGCCAGCAGGATGATTAGGCGGGACTTAGAGATCCAGTACTTC.

The chain employs TRBV3-1 (or the pseudogene TRBV3-2) and TRBJ2-1, with D perhaps TRBD2 (5 bases). V dropped 2 bases and J dropped 7 bases, with 18 bases sitting between them. Germline V CDR1 and CDR2: LGHDT, YNNKEL (reference sequence). The CDR3 has 16 amino acids. The CDR3 DNA is TGTGCCAGCAGCCAAATCCCCGGACTCGGACGGAATGAGCAGTTCTTC. Translating it yields CASSQIPGLGRNEQFF.

This chain uses TRBV29-1 with TRBJ2-1, with TRBD2 identical over 12 bases. Germline lookup yields CDR1 SQVTM and CDR2 ANQGSEA. This CDR3 contains 13 residues. V was clipped by 7 bases and J by 9 bases; unmatched bases: 7. DNA of the CDR3: TGCAGCGACCGACTAGCGGGGGACGGTGAGCAGTTCTTC. This translates into CSDRLAGDGEQFF.

This chain joins TRBV7-6 and TRBJ2-7; 11 nucleotides match TRBD2. This CDR3 region has 16 residues. J lost 4 bases, V lost 5 bases, and 10 bases had no gene match. Germline values: CDR1 SGHVS, CDR2 FNYEAQ. The CDR3 here is CASSPRLAGFKYEQYF. The DNA for the CDR3 is TGTGCCAGCAGCCCCAGACTAGCGGGGTTCAAATACGAGCAGTACTTC.